The 17 T cell receptor beta chains below come from one sample, sequenced in a study of response to subunit inactivated influenza vaccine. Each CDR3 protein gets one entry after TCRdb re-called the RT-PCR reads with MiXCR. The sample records about 480,000 distinct CDR3 sequences, approximately 11% being singletons. This specimen was PBMCs from blood, taken around seven weeks after vaccination. These receptor sequences come from a man in his fifties who received an inactivated influenza vaccine.

The chain has TRBV3-1 and TRBJ2-3; 8 positions agree with TRBD2. V was pared by 1 base and J by 7 bases, with 10 bases of the junction left unmatched. Germline V lookup: CDR1 LGHDT, CDR2 YNNKEL (reference sequence). The CDR3 is 16 amino acids. CDR3 protein: CASSQVLLAETNTQYF. Here the CDR3 DNA reads TGTGCCAGCAGCCAAGTGTTACTAGCGGAGACAAATACGCAGTATTTT.

Only a few counts were recorded for this clonotype. The V and J genes are TRBV5-1 and TRBJ2-7, with 13 bases identical to TRBD2. From germline, CDR1 is SGHRS and CDR2 YFSETQ. With 4 bases clipped from V and 7 bases from J, the junction kept 8 bases outside the gene matches. The CDR3 spans 15 residues. CDR3 region: CASSRTSGRRMEQYF. DNA for the CDR3: TGCGCCAGCAGCCGGACTAGCGGGAGACGGATGGAGCAGTACTTC.

This clonotype was counted only a few times. J is TRBJ2-7 and V is TRBV28; D possibly matches TRBD1 or TRBD2 (5 bases each). Germline CDR1 MDHEN, CDR2 SYDVKM. The CDR3 runs to 14 residues. Deletions cut 8 bases from V and 2 bases from J, with 16 bases between. The CDR3 coding sequence is TGTGCCAGCCGATCGCCGGGACCACCCTACGAGCAGTACTTC. It encodes CASRSPGPPYEQYF.

This chain links TRBV5-1 with TRBJ1-3, with 8 positions matching TRBD1. The V segment lost 1 base and the J segment 3 bases; nucleotides outside the gene matches: 6. CDR1 SGHRS and CDR2 YFSETQ come from the germline V gene. The CDR3 loop spans 16 amino acids. The CDR3: CASSLYQGAIGNTIYF. DNA for the CDR3: TGCGCCAGCAGCTTGTACCAGGGGGCAATTGGAAACACCATATATTTT.

The rearrangement uses TRBV2 and TRBJ2-3; D tentatively fits TRBD1 or TRBD2 (6 bases each). The V gene lost 11 bases and the J gene lost 2 bases, with 26 bases spanning the gap. The CDR3 consists of 17 residues. Germline V lookup: CDR1 SNHLY, CDR2 FYNNEI. CDR3 sequence reads: CAFCHRAIAGFTDTQYF. The CDR3 nucleotides read TGTGCCTTCTGCCACAGGGCTATCGCGGGATTCACAGATACGCAGTATTTT.

This clonotype occurred a few times. The V call is TRBV20-1, the J call TRBJ2-1; TRBD2 matches 8 bases. The CDR3 spans 14 residues. CDR1 DFQATT and CDR2 SNEGSKA come from the germline V gene (reference sequence). J lost 8 bases, V lost 4 bases, and 10 bases had no gene match. The CDR3 reads CSAMGASGSDEQFF. Written as DNA, the CDR3 is TGCAGTGCTATGGGGGCTAGCGGGTCCGATGAGCAGTTCTTC.

This clonotype came up a few times. V usage is TRBV20-1 and J usage is TRBJ1-5; TRBD1 matches at 8 bases. The germline V gene has CDR1 DFQATT and CDR2 SNEGSKA (reference sequence). The CDR3 has 12 amino acids. V lost 6 bases to trimming and J lost 10 bases; unmatched junction nucleotides: 8. CDR3: CSAKTGDLPQHF. CDR3 in DNA: TGCAGTGCAAAGACAGGGGACCTACCCCAGCATTTT.

The chain combines TRBV6-1 with TRBJ1-5; 7 bases map to TRBD1. The germline CDR1 and CDR2 sequences are MNHNS and SASEGT. CDR3 length: 13 residues. V shed 4 bases, J shed 8 bases, and the junction held 5 bases outside the gene matches. The CDR3 loop is CASSGSGGEPQHF. DNA for the CDR3: TGTGCCAGCAGTGGATCAGGGGGAGAGCCCCAGCATTTT.

This clonotype was seen ten or more times. The genes are TRBV29-1 and TRBJ2-7; the match to TRBD2 covers 9 bases. Germline CDR1 SQVTM, CDR2 ANQGSEA. Unmatched junction bases numbered 4, after V lost 2 bases and J lost 5 bases. The CDR3 loop spans 13 amino acids. The DNA of the CDR3 is TGCAGCGTTGAATCTCTAGCGGGGAACGAGCAGTACTTC. Translated, it gives CSVESLAGNEQYF.

The rearrangement links TRBV6-4 to TRBJ2-7; possibly TRBD2 for D (5 bases). V lost 2 bases and J lost 0, with 11 bases in between. Germline V gene sequence: CDR1 MRHNA, CDR2 SNTAGT. This CDR3 has 15 amino acids. The CDR3 region is CASSDIGVYSYEQYF. The CDR3 DNA sequence: TGTGCCAGCAGTGACATCGGGGTTTACTCCTACGAGCAGTACTTC.

At least ten counts were recorded for this clonotype. The chain combines TRBV10-3 with TRBJ1-1; D is unclear. V shed 3 bases and J shed 4 bases, with 15 bases lying between them. The CDR3 consists of 15 residues. Per germline, CDR1 ENHRY and CDR2 SYGVKD. CDR3 DNA sequence: TGTGCCATCAGTGATTTTTGGGGTGGCGGCACTGAAGCTTTCTTT. This codes for CAISDFWGGGTEAFF.

Notes on this clonotype: One base away lies a much larger clone, so this may be a sequencing read error. The rearrangement joins TRBV20-1 to TRBJ1-6; 9 bases map to TRBD1. In germline, CDR1 is DFQATT, CDR2 SNEGSKA (reference sequence). This CDR3 has 13 residues. CDR3 residues: CSAIRDRVSPLQF. The CDR3 nucleotides are TGCAGTGCAATCCGGGACAGGGTATCACCCCTCCAATTT.

This clonotype has only a few counts. This sequence joins TRBV20-1 and TRBJ1-1; the D is unclear. The V gene's germline CDR1 is DFQATT and CDR2 SNEGSKA (reference sequence). V was cut by 1 base and J by 0 bases, with 9 bases left in between. The length of the CDR3 is 14 residues. CDR3 in amino acids: CSARVGSLNTEAFF. The CDR3 DNA follows: TGCAGTGCTAGAGTGGGCAGCCTGAACACTGAAGCTTTCTTT.

This clonotype was counted at least ten times. The chain recombines TRBV12-3 or TRBV12-4 with TRBJ2-7; tentative D call: TRBD2 (6 bases). This CDR3 is 14 amino acids long. V lost 5 bases and J 2 bases, leaving 13 bases between the germline ends. CDR3 residues: CASSRDSLAYEQYF. The CDR3 DNA sequence: TGTGCCAGCAGTCGGGACTCGCTAGCCTACGAGCAGTACTTC.

This clonotype was picked up a small number of times. The chain employs TRBV5-6 and TRBJ2-3; D not certain. The germline V gene has CDR1 SGHDT and CDR2 YYEEEE. The CDR3 runs 17 residues. Trimming stripped 0 bases from V and 0 bases from J, with 14 bases between. The CDR3 sequence: CASSLDHLITSTDTQYF. The DNA for the CDR3 is TGTGCCAGCAGCTTGGACCATTTGATCACGAGCACAGATACGCAGTATTTT.

As DNA, the CDR3 is TGTGCCACCAGTGATAACTACTACAATGAGCAGTTCTTC. Its protein is CATSDNYYNEQFF. The J gene is TRBJ2-1, the V gene TRBV24-1; D is unresolved. V lost 3 bases to trimming and J lost 3 bases, with 5 bases between them. Germline V gene lookup returns CDR1 KGHDR and CDR2 SFDVKD. The CDR3 spans 13 residues.

Ten or more counts support this clonotype. The chain carries TRBV4-3 and TRBJ1-1, with a weak D call TRBD1 (5 bases). The V and J ends lost 0 bases and 5 bases respectively, with 10 bases between them. The germline V gene encodes CDR1 LGHNA and CDR2 YSLEER. CDR3 size: 14 residues. CDR3 loop: CASSQELGRTEAFF. Written as DNA, the CDR3 is TGCGCCAGCAGCCAAGAACTGGGACGGACTGAAGCTTTCTTT.